This TCR beta chain was sequenced in a study of cytotoxic CD8 clonotypes in ibrutinib-treated CLL. With sequencing, the targeted depth ranged from 1 in 200,000 to 1 in 1 million T cells. The table came from immunoSEQ multiplex PCR; TCRdb's copy has only in-frame clones and leaves some out. The table has around 200,000 clones, 65% to 80% seen once. CDR1 SGHRS and CDR2 YFSETQ come from the germline V gene. Between the trimmed V and J ends, which lost 2 bases and 3 bases, there was a span of 8 bases. This CDR3 has 14 amino acids. On this clone itself: The antigen is undetermined.

Whole-study results and caveats: Public clonotypes, found uncommonly, either contracted or stayed stable on treatment. Baseline clonality, higher than in age-matched healthy donors, tracked circulating CD8+ T-cell counts.

Specimen: PBMCs, collected after 12 months of ibrutinib treatment. This chain joins TRBV5-1 and TRBJ2-2, with D unresolved. This sequence was found in a human donor with chronic lymphocytic leukemia. The CDR3 spells CASSFESYTGELFF. DNA of the CDR3: TGCGCCAGCAGCTTCGAGAGCTACACCGGGGAGCTGTTTTTT.